This TCR beta chain was sequenced in a study of OX40 agonist ivuxolimab in advanced cancers. Background on the study: Dosing consisted of intravenous ivuxolimab at 0.01 to 10 mg/kg every 2 weeks. Partial responses occurred in Three dose-escalation patients, one with hepatocellular carcinoma and two with cutaneous melanoma. Study-wide results and caveats: Clonal expansion was among the lowest in partial responders at 0.1-3.0 mg/kg, especially CD8+. Clonal expansion was seen in CD4+ and CD8+ blood T cells by week 6 at 0.1 to 3.0 mg/kg.

Data came from immunoSEQ multiplex PCR; TCRdb stores just in-frame clones and leaves some out. The sample holds 65,000 to 80,000 clones, around 86% seen once. Germline V gene lookup returns CDR1 SGHRS and CDR2 YFSETQ. The CDR3 has 18 residues. V was trimmed by 2 bases and J by 1 base, leaving 21 bases between them. This clone appeared a few times. Its specificity is unknown. The source material was CD4+ or CD8+ T cells sorted from blood, sampled in a trial of the OX40 agonist ivuxolimab. The TCR originated in an adult with an advanced solid tumor such as melanoma, head and neck, liver or kidney cancer. The chain has TRBV5-1 and TRBJ1-1; D is undetermined. For the CDR3, the DNA is TGCGCCAGCAGCTTAATACAGCTATCTTCACAGAGGAACACTGAAGCTTTCTTT. Protein product: CASSLIQLSSQRNTEAFF. Complete variable domain (other parts from reference TRBV5-1 and TRBJ1-1): KAGVTQTPRYLIKTRGQQVTLSCSPISGHRSVSWYQQTPGQGLQFLFEYFSETQRNKGNFPGRFSGRQFSNSRSEMNVSTLELGDSALYLCASSLIQLSSQRNTEAFFGQGTRLTVV.